Sequencing of this T cell receptor (beta chain) was carried out in a study of post-analysis software for immune sequencing data. Broader study findings: Multiple sclerosis patients showed significantly lower normalized Chao1 diversity than controls did. When patients were compared with controls, 4 or 5 TRBV segments were more frequent, TRBV5-6, TRBV5-1 and TRBV20-1 among them.

This CDR3 is 12 amino acids long. Germline V gives CDR1 SQVTM, CDR2 ANQGSEA. This clonotype was counted between two and nine times. Its target is not known. One end of the junction does not line up with germline, which may come from a read error. Unique molecular identifiers were carried by the TCR beta cDNA libraries. TCRdb reprocessed the PCR reads with MiXCR, giving one entry per CDR3 protein. The repertoire holds about 760,000 distinct CDR3 sequences, with less than 35% as singletons. The clonotype comes from a girl aged 5 to 17 with multiple sclerosis. The chain combines TRBV29-1 with TRBJ1-3; no reliable D call. The sample was blood. In nucleotides, the CDR3 is TGCAGCGTTGTGGTGACTGGAAACACTATATATTTT. This codes for CSVVVTGNTIYF.